This T cell receptor beta chain was captured in a study of T-cell reconstitution after alpha-beta-depleted transplantation in children. This clonotype has only a few counts. During its preparation, the TCRbeta library received unique molecular identifiers. Each CDR3 protein gets one entry after TCRdb re-called the PCR reads with MiXCR. The sample gives 200,000 to 300,000 distinct CDR3 sequences, about 23% of which show up once; approximately 2.5% is in the top ten. Trimming pared 4 bases from V and 8 bases from J, leaving 13 bases between. CDR1 is SQVTM, CDR2 ANQGSEA, per germline. The CDR3 sequence is 12 residues long.

Sequenced here: PBMCs, sampled before TCRalphabeta/CD19-depleted stem cell transplant. The sequence came from a girl aged 2 to 10 with Fanconi anemia, due to receive a stem cell transplant. V usage is TRBV29-1 and J usage is TRBJ2-3, with D unresolved. The CDR3 here is CSVAPAVGTQYF. CDR3 DNA: TGCAGCGTTGCCCCCGCTGTAGGTACGCAGTATTTT.